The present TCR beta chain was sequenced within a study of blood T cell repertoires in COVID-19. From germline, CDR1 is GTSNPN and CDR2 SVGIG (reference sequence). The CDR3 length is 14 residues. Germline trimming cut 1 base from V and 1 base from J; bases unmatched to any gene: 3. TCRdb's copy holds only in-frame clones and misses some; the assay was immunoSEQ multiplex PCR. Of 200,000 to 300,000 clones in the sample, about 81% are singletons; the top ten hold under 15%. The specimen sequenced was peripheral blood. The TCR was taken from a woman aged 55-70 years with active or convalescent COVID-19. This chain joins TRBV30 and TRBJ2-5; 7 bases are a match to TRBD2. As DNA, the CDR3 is TGTGCCTGGAGTGGCGGCGGGGGCCAAGAGACCCAGTACTTC. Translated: CAWSGGGGQETQYF.